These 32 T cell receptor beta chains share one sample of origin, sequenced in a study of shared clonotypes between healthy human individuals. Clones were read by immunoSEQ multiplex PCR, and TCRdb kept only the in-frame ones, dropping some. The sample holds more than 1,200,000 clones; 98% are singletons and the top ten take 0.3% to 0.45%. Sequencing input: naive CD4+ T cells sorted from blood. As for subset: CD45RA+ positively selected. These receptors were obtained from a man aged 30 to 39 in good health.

In DNA form, the CDR3 reads TGTGCCAGCAGTGGGAAGATGAACACTGAAGCTTTCTTT. The encoded protein is CASSGKMNTEAFF. The chain has TRBV6-1 and TRBJ1-1; D remains ambiguous. CDR1 MNHNS and CDR2 SASEGT come from the germline V gene. The CDR3 is 13 amino acids. V lost 4 bases and J 0 bases, leaving 6 bases between the germline ends.

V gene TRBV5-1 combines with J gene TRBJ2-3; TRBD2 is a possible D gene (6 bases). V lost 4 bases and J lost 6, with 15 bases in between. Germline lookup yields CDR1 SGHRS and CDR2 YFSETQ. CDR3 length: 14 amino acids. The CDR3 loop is CASSKEPRGDTQYF. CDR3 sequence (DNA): TGCGCCAGCAGCAAGGAGCCGCGGGGTGATACGCAGTATTTT.

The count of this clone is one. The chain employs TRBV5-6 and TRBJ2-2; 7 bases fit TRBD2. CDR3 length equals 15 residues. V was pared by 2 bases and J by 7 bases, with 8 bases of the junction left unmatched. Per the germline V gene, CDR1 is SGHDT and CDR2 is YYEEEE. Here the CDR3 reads CASSFSRTRDGELFF. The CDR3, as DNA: TGTGCCAGCAGCTTTTCCCGGACTAGGGACGGGGAGCTGTTTTTT.

The CDR3 is CARLDRAPHQPQHF. CDR3 nucleotides: TGTGCCAGGCTAGACAGGGCCCCCCATCAGCCCCAGCATTTT. The chain links TRBV6-5 to TRBJ1-5; TRBD1 aligns across 7 bases. The CDR3 covers 14 residues. The V and J ends lost 9 bases and 5 bases, in that order; junction bases with no gene match: 10. Per germline, CDR1 MNHEY and CDR2 SVGAGI.

CDR3 amino acids: CASSLAKGQTSGNTIYF. The CDR3 DNA reads as TGTGCCAGCAGCTTGGCCAAGGGTCAGACCTCTGGAAACACCATATATTTT. This sequence joins TRBV5-4 and TRBJ1-3; no clear D gene. Per the germline V gene, CDR1 is SGHNT and CDR2 is YYREEE (reference sequence). The CDR3 length is 17 residues. The V gene lost 0 bases and the J gene lost 0 bases, with 13 bases spanning the gap.

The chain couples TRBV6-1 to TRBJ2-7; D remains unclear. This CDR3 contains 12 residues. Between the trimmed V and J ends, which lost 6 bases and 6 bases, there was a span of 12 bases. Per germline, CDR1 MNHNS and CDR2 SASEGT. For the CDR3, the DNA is TGTGCCAGCAGGCCGGCAGGAAGCGAGCAGTACTTC. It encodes CASRPAGSEQYF.

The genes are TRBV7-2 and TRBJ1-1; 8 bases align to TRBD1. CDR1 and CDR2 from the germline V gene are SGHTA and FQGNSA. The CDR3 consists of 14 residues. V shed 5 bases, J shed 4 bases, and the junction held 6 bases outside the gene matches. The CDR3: CASSQTGVRTEAFF. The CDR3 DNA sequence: TGTGCCAGCAGCCAGACAGGGGTTCGCACTGAAGCTTTCTTT.

The CDR3 here is CASSLRREGHTGELFF. CDR3 DNA: TGTGCCAGCAGCTTACGGCGGGAGGGCCACACCGGGGAGCTGTTTTTT. The chain employs TRBV5-6 and TRBJ2-2; 9 bases fit TRBD2. Trimming cost V 2 bases and J 3 bases; bases outside gene matches: 5. The CDR3 is 16 amino acids. Germline CDR1 SGHDT, CDR2 YYEEEE.

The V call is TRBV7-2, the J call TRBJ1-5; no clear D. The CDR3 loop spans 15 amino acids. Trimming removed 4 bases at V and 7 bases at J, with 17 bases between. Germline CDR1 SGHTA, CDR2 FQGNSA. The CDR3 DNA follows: TGTGCCAGCAGCTCAGATCCGGGCAGGAACCAGCCCCAGCATTTT. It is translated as CASSSDPGRNQPQHF.

The CDR3 protein is CASRRTSGTDTQYF. CDR3 in DNA: TGTGCCAGCCGACGGACTAGCGGGACAGATACGCAGTATTTT. This chain links TRBV6-6 with TRBJ2-3; 11 bases agree with TRBD2. Germline loops: CDR1 MNHNY, CDR2 SVGAGI (reference sequence). The V gene end was trimmed by 8 bases and the J gene end by 3 bases; junction bases not matched to a gene: 4. The CDR3 spans 14 residues.

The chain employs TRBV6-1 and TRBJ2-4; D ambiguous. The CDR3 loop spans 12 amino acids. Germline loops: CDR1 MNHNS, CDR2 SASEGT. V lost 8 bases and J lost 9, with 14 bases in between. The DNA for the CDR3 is TGTGCCAGCGGGGTCAAGGGAAGCATTCAGTACTTC. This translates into CASGVKGSIQYF.

The CDR3 sequence: CASRAGTSGRGELFF. Here the CDR3 DNA reads TGTGCCAGCAGGGCCGGGACTAGCGGGCGCGGGGAGCTGTTTTTT. The chain combines TRBV2 with TRBJ2-2; 12 nucleotides match TRBD2. CDR1 is SNHLY, CDR2 FYNNEI, per germline. The V gene end was trimmed by 6 bases and the J gene end by 7 bases; junction bases not matched to a gene: 6. This CDR3 contains 15 residues.

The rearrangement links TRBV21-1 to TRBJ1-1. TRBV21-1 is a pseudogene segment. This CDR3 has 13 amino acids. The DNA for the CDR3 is TGTGCCAGCAGCATCGGGGGGCAGTCTGAAGCTTTCTTT. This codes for CASSIGGQSEAFF.

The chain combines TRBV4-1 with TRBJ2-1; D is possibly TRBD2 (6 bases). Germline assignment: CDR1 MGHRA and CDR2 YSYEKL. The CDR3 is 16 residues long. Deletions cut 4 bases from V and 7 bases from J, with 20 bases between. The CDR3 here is CASSLIETSSWNEQFF. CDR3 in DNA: TGCGCCAGCAGCCTTATCGAGACTAGTTCTTGGAATGAGCAGTTCTTC.

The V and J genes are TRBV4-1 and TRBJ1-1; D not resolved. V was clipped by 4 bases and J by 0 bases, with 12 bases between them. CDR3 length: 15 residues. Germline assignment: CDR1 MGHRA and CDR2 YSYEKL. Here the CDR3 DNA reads TGCGCCAGCAGCCTCTTCGGACCCATGAACACTGAAGCTTTCTTT. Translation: CASSLFGPMNTEAFF.

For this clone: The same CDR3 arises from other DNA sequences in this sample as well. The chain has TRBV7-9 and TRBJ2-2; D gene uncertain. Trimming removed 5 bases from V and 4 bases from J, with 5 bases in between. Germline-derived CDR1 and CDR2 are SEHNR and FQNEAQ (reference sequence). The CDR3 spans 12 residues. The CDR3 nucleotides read TGTGCCAGCAGCCTTAGCACCGGGGAGCTGTTTTTT. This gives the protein CASSLSTGELFF.

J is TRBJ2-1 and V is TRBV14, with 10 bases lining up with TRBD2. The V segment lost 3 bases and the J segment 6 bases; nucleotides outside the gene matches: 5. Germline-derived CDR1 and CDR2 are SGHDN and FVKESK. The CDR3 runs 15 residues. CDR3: CASSQSGRVGNEQFF. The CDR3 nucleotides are TGTGCCAGCAGCCAGAGCGGGAGGGTAGGCAATGAGCAGTTCTTC.

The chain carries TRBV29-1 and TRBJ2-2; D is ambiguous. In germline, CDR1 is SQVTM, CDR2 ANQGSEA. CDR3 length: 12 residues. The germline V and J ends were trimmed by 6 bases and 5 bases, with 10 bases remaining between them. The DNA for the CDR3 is TGCAGCGTGGAGTTTCAGACCGGGGAGCTGTTTTTT. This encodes CSVEFQTGELFF.

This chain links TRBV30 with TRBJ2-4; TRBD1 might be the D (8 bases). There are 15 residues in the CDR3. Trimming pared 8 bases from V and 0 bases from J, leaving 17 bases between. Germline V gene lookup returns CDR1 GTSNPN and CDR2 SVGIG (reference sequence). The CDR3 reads CALSGTGLAKNIQYF. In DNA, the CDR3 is TGTGCCCTGAGCGGGACAGGTCTAGCCAAAAACATTCAGTACTTC.

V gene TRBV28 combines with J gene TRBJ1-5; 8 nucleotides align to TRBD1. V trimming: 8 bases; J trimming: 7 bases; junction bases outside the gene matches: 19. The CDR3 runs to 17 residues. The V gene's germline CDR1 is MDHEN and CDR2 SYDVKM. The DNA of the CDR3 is TGTGCCAGCTCCCTGTTCAGGGGGCAGGGCTCGCGACAGCCCCAGCATTTT. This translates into CASSLFRGQGSRQPQHF.

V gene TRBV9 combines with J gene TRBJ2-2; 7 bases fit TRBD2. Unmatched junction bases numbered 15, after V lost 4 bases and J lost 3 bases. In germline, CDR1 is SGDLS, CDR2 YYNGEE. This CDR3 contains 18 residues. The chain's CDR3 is CASSLQPHTRGDTGELFF. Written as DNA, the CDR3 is TGTGCCAGCAGCTTACAGCCCCACACACGGGGGGACACCGGGGAGCTGTTTTTT.

CDR3 nucleotide sequence: TGCGCCAGCAGCTTGGACAGGGTATTTGAAGCTTTCTTT. Encoded protein: CASSLDRVFEAFF. The chain links TRBV5-1 to TRBJ1-1, with D maybe TRBD1 (6 bases). The CDR3 sequence is 13 residues long. V gave up 0 bases and J gave up 7 bases, with 10 bases separating them. The germline V gene has CDR1 SGHRS and CDR2 YFSETQ.

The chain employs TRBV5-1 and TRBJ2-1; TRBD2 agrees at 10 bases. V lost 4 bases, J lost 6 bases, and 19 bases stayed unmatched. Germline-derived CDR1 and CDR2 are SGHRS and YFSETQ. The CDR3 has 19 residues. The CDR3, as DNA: TGCGCCAGCAGCCCGGCGGGGCTAGCGGGAGCCCAAACCTCCAATGAGCAGTTCTTC. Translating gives CASSPAGLAGAQTSNEQFF.

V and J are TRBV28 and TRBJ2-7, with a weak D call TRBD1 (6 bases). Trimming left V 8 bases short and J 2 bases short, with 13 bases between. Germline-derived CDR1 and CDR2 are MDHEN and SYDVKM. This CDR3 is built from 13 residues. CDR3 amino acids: CASWTEKTYEQYF. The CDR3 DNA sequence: TGTGCCAGCTGGACAGAAAAAACCTACGAGCAGTACTTC.

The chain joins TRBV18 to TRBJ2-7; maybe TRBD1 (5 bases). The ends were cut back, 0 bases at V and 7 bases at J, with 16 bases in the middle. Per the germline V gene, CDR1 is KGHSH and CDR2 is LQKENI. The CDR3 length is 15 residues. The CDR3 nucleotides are TGTGCCAGCTCACCACCAGGTCAGGGTTTGGGGGAGCAGTACTTC. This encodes CASSPPGQGLGEQYF.

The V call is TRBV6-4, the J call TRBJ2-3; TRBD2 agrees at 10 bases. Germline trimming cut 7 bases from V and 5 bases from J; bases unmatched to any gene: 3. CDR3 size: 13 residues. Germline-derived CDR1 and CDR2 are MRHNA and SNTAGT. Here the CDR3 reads CASNQREGDTQYF. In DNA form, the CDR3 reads TGTGCCAGCAACCAGCGGGAGGGAGATACGCAGTATTTT.

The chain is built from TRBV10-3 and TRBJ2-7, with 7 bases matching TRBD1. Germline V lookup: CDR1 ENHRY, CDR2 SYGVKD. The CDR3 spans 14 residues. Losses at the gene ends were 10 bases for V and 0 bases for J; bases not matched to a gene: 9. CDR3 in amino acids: CATGGRDGSYEQYF. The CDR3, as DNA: TGTGCCACAGGGGGACGGGACGGCTCCTACGAGCAGTACTTC.

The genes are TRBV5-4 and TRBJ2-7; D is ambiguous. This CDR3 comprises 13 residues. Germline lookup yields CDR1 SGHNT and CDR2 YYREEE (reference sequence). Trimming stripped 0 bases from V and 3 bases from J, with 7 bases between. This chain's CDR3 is CASSLVGNYEQYF. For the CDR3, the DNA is TGTGCCAGCAGCTTGGTCGGAAACTACGAGCAGTACTTC.

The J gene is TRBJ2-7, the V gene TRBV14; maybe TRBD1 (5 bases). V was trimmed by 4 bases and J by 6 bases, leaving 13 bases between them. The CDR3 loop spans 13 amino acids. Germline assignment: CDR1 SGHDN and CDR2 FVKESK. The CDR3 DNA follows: TGTGCCAGCAGCCTACTCAGGGTGGCCGAGCAGTACTTC. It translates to CASSLLRVAEQYF.

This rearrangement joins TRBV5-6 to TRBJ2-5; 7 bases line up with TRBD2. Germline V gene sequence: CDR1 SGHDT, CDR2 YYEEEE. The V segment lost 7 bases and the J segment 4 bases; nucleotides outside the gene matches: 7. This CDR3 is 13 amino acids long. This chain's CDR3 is CASARGSLETQYF. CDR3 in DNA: TGTGCCAGCGCCCGCGGGAGTTTAGAGACCCAGTACTTC.

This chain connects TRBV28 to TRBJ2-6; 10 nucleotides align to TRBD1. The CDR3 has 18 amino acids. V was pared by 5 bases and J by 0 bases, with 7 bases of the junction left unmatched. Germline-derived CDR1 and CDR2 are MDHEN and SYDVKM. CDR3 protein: CASSGRDRGSSGANVLTF. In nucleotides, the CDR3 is TGTGCCAGCAGTGGCCGGGACAGGGGAAGCTCTGGGGCCAACGTCCTGACTTTC.

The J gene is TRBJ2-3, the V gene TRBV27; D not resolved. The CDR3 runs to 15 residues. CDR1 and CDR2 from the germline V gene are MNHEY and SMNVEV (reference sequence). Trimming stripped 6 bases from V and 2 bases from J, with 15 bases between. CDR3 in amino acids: CASSSEYPSTDTQYF. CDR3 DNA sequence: TGTGCCAGCAGCTCCGAGTATCCATCCACAGATACGCAGTATTTT.